This note documents a single T cell receptor (beta chain) sequence. V dropped 0 bases and J dropped 4 bases, with 9 bases sitting between them. This CDR3 has 13 amino acids. CDR1 is DFQATT and CDR2 is SNEGSKA in the germline V gene (reference sequence). This record comes from a study of blood T cells in healthy people across ages. PCR was performed a second time for roughly 6 to 12 cycles using a sample-barcoded 5' primer and a J-beta primer mix. A tag from a template-switch adaptor with 12 random nucleotides marked each cDNA molecule. TCRdb used MiXCR to reprocess the 5' RACE reads, holding one entry per CDR3 protein. Among about 1.1 million distinct CDR3 sequences listed, around two fifths were seen once.

This chain links TRBV20-1 with TRBJ1-1; tentative D call: TRBD1 (6 bases). Sequencing used blood. The receptor was isolated from a man between 18 and 29 years old in good health. The CDR3 nucleotides are TGCAGTGCTAGAGAGGACAGCCCCACTGAAGCTTTCTTT. Encoded protein: CSAREDSPTEAFF.